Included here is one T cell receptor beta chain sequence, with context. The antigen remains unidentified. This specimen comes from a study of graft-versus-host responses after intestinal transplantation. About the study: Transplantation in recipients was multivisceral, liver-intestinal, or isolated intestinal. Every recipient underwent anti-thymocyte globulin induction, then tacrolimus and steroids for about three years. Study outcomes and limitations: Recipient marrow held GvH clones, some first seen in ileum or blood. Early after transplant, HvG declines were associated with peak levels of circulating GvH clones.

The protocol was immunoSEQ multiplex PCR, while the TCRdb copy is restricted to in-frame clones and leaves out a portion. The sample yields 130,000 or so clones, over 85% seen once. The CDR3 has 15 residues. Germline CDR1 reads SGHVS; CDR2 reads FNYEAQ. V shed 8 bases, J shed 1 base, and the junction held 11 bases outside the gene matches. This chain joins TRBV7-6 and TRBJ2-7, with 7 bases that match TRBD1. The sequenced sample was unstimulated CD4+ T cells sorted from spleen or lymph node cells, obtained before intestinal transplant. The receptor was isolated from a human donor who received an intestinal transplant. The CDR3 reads CASVPYPGQSYEQYF. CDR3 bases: TGTGCCAGCGTGCCCTATCCGGGACAGTCCTACGAGCAGTACTTC. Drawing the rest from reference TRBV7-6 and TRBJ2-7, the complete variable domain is GAGVSQSPRYKVTKRGQDVALRCDPISGHVSLYWYRQALGQGPEFLTYFNYEAQQDKSGLPNDRFSAERPEGSISTLTIQRTEQRDSAMYRCASVPYPGQSYEQYFGPGTRLTVT.